This TCR beta chain was identified in a study of beta chain features in type 1 diabetes. The study, taken as a whole, reports: It was not settled here whether HLA type affects TCRB rearrangement. For Type 1 diabetes patients, all four CD4+ subsets carried TCRB CDR3s that were moderately but significantly shorter.

Cell sorting via CD45RO/CCR7/CD25/CD127/CD95/CD27 was performed to obtain CD4+ naive, central memory, regulatory and stem cell-like memory cells. Investigators reverse transcribed all isolated RNA, so they sequenced expressed TCRB transcripts. Naive, central memory and regulatory T cell samples averaged about 3.57 million immunoSEQ reads each. Generated by immunoSEQ multiplex PCR, the TCRdb table keeps only in-frame clones and is missing some. The table has about 190,000 clones, approximately 7.8% seen once. CDR3 length: 17 residues. CDR1 KGHSH and CDR2 LQKENI come from the germline V gene. The junction had 4 bases not matched to a gene; V was cut back by 1 base and J by 0 bases. To note about this clone: Its antigen remains unidentified.

The specimen sequenced was central memory CD4+ T cells from blood. This receptor was taken from a woman between 40 and 55 years old with type 1 diabetes. V gene TRBV18 combines with J gene TRBJ2-3; 10 bases match TRBD2. CDR3 loop: CASSPRSSGGSTDTQYF. Here the CDR3 DNA reads TGTGCCAGCTCACCACGGTCTAGCGGGGGAAGCACAGATACGCAGTATTTT. The variable domain in full, with the rest retrieved from reference TRBV18 and TRBJ2-3, is NAGVMQNPRHLVRRRGQEARLRCSPMKGHSHVYWYRQLPEEGLKFMVYLQKENIIDESGMPKERFSAEFPKEGPSILRIQQVVRGDSAAYFCASSPRSSGGSTDTQYFGPGTRLTVL.